This TCR beta chain derives from a study of blood T cell repertoires in COVID-19. For the study at large: Collection of acute and convalescent COVID-19 samples took place in the United States, Italy and Spain.

Assay used: immunoSEQ multiplex PCR; TCRdb lists only in-frame clones, some missing. The profile shows over 450,000 clones, about 88% of them singletons. V lost 2 bases to trimming and J lost 2 bases, with 7 bases between them. CDR1 LNHDA and CDR2 SQIVND come from the germline V gene (reference sequence). CDR3 length equals 15 residues. The source is a woman aged 45-65 years with COVID-19, enrolled during active disease. The sample was peripheral blood. This chain links TRBV19 with TRBJ2-6, with D unclear. The CDR3 coding sequence is TGTGCCAGTAGTATATCAGTAACTGGGGCCAACGTCCTGACTTTC. This translates into CASSISVTGANVLTF.